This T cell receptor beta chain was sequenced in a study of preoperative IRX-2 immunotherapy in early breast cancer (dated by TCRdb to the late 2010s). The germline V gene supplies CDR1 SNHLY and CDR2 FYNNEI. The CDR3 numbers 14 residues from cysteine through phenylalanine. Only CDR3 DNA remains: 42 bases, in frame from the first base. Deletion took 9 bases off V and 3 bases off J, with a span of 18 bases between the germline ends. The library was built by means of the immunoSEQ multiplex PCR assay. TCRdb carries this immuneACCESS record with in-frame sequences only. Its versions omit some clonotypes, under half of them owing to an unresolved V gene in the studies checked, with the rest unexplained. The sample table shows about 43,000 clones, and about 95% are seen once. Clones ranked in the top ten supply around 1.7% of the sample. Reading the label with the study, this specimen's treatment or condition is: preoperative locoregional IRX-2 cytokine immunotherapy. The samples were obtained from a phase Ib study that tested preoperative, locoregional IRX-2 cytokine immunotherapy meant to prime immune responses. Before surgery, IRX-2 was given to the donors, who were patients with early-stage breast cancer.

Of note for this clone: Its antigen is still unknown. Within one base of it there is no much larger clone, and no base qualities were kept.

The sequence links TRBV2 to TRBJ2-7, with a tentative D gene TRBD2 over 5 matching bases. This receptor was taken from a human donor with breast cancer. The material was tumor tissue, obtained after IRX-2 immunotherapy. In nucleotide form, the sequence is TGTGCCAGTATAGGCGTTTACGACTACTACGAGCAGTACTTC. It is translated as CASIGVYDYYEQYF.